This is a list of T cell receptor beta chains from one sample in a study of response to subunit inactivated influenza vaccine. One entry per CDR3 protein results from TCRdb running MiXCR on the RT-PCR reads. This table has 500,000 or so distinct CDR3 sequences, about 15% appearing once. Here the sequenced sample was CD4+ T cells sorted from PBMCs, taken around 25 months after vaccination. These receptors were taken from a man aged 50-75 years who received an inactivated influenza vaccine. Both conserved end residues are part of each CDR3. The order of the fields is D gene, V gene, CDR3 length, clone size, J gene, CDR3 DNA, CDR3 protein. A D gene is named only where the DNA matches it firmly. Clone sizes are given selectively: once, few, many, or a class where the clone is expanded.

d_gene: TRBD2; v_gene: TRBV7-9; len: 15; abundance: few; j_gene: TRBJ2-1; CDR3nt: TGTGCCAGCAGCTTTGAAGCGGGGGCCCGGAATGAGCAGTTCTTC; CDR3aa: CASSFEAGARNEQFF
d_gene: TRBD2; v_gene: TRBV4-3; len: 14; abundance: few; j_gene: TRBJ2-1; CDR3nt: TGCGCCAGCAGCTCCGGGACTAGGCCAAATGAGCAGTTCTTC; CDR3aa: CASSSGTRPNEQFF
d_gene: .; v_gene: TRBV4-1; len: 14; abundance: few; j_gene: TRBJ2-3; CDR3nt: TGCGCCAGCAGCCAAACCATAGCCGCCTTTACGCAGTATTTT; CDR3aa: CASSQTIAAFTQYF
d_gene: .; v_gene: TRBV28; len: 13; abundance: few; j_gene: TRBJ2-7; CDR3nt: TGTGCCAGCAGAGGAAGGCTTTCCTACGAGCAGTACTTC; CDR3aa: CASRGRLSYEQYF
d_gene: TRBD2; v_gene: TRBV20-1; len: 14; abundance: few; j_gene: TRBJ2-7; CDR3nt: TGCAGTCCTAGCGGGGGGACCCTTCCGTACGAGCAGTACTTC; CDR3aa: CSPSGGTLPYEQYF
d_gene: .; v_gene: TRBV10-3; len: 13; abundance: few; j_gene: TRBJ1-1; CDR3nt: TGTGCCATCAGTACGGACTTGAACACTGAAGCTTTCTTT; CDR3aa: CAISTDLNTEAFF
d_gene: TRBD2; v_gene: TRBV20-1; len: 16; abundance: few; j_gene: TRBJ2-7; CDR3nt: TGCAGTGCTAGTAGACTAGCGGGAGGAACGAACTACGAGCAGTACTTC; CDR3aa: CSASRLAGGTNYEQYF
d_gene: TRBD1; v_gene: TRBV24-1; len: 16; abundance: few; j_gene: TRBJ2-1; CDR3nt: TGTGCCACCAGTGATTACTTCGGACAGGGGCTCAATGAGCAGTTCTTC; CDR3aa: CATSDYFGQGLNEQFF
d_gene: .; v_gene: TRBV12-3/TRBV12-4; len: 14; abundance: .; j_gene: TRBJ2-7; CDR3nt: TGTGCCAGCAGTGAGACAGGAGTAATCTACGAGCAGTACTTC; CDR3aa: CASSETGVIYEQYF
d_gene: .; v_gene: TRBV20-1; len: 13; abundance: .; j_gene: TRBJ2-5; CDR3nt: TGCAGTGCTAGTAGGACTGTCGGTGAGACCCAGTACTTC; CDR3aa: CSASRTVGETQYF